A selection of T cell receptor beta chains follows, all from one sample in a study of T cells in localized non-small cell lung cancer. Produced via immunoSEQ multiplex PCR; TCRdb's table is partial and in-frame only. The table lists about 900 clones, about 19% of them singletons. Specimen: normal lung tissue next to the tumor, collected before any cancer treatment. Every receptor here comes from a man aged 40-75 years with stage III squamous cell lung carcinoma. Both conserved end residues are part of each CDR3. D genes are given only for firm matches. Clone sizes are given selectively: once, few, many, or a class where the clone is expanded.

v_gene	j_gene	abundance	d_gene	CDR3nt	CDR3aa
TRBV15	TRBJ2-5	few	TRBD2	TGTGCCACCAGCGAACGGGTAGCGGGAGAGACCCAGTACTTC	CATSERVAGETQYF
TRBV9	TRBJ2-3	NA	TRBD2	TGTGCCAGCAGCGTAGGAGGACTAGCGGGAGGCGGCGGTCATACGCAGTATTTT	CASSVGGLAGGGGHTQYF
TRBV6-8	TRBJ2-3	NA	TRBD2	TGTGCCAGCAGTGTGACTAGCGGGGGGGATACGCAGTATTTT	CASSVTSGGDTQYF
TRBV9	TRBJ1-5	NA	NA	TGTGCCAGCAGCGTAGGGGGACCTAATCAGCCCCAGCATTTT	CASSVGGPNQPQHF
TRBV11-3	TRBJ2-1	few	TRBD2	TGTGCCAGCAGCTTTGGACTAGCGGGAGTTAAGCAGTTCTTC	CASSFGLAGVKQFF
TRBV11-3	TRBJ2-3	few	TRBD2	TGTGCCAGCAGCCCTAGCGGGGGGGGTCGCACAGATACGCAGTATTTT	CASSPSGGGRTDTQYF
TRBV19	TRBJ1-3	NA	NA	TGTGCCAGTAAATCAGACGGTTCAGTGGGAAACACCATATATTTT	CASKSDGSVGNTIYF
TRBV12-5	TRBJ1-2	NA	TRBD1	TGTGCTAGTGGCCTAGACAGGGTTAATAACACCTTC	CASGLDRVNNTF
TRBV6-8	TRBJ1-1	large	TRBD1	TGTGCCAGCAGACACCAGGGGGGAACTGAAGCTTTCTTT	CASRHQGGTEAFF
TRBV19	TRBJ1-1	NA	NA	TGTGCCAGTAGGAACAGTAAAGACTATGGCACTGAAGCTTTCTTT	CASRNSKDYGTEAFF
TRBV19	TRBJ2-5	NA	NA	TGTGCCAGTAGTATCACGCTAGCGCCCCAAGAGACCCAGTACTTC	CASSITLAPQETQYF
TRBV6-8	TRBJ2-1	medium-sized	NA	TGTGCCAGCAGTGACTCGACGAACAATGAGCAGTTCTTC	CASSDSTNNEQFF
TRBV11-3	TRBJ2-5	few	TRBD1	TGTGCCAGCAGTATACAGGGGGCAACCCAAGAGACCCAGTACTTC	CASSIQGATQETQYF
TRBV5-1	TRBJ1-3	NA	NA	TGCGCCAGCAGCCTAAATCTACGCAGCTCTGGAAACACCATATATTTT	CASSLNLRSSGNTIYF
TRBV11-3	TRBJ2-7	NA	TRBD2	TGTGCCAGCAGCCGCCTTGCGGGAGCGACCTACGAGCAGTACTTC	CASSRLAGATYEQYF
TRBV30	TRBJ2-7	few	NA	TGTGCCTGGAGTGGGGGGAGGATCAAGCAGTACTTC	CAWSGGRIKQYF
TRBV9	TRBJ2-7	NA	NA	TGTGCCAGCACGGGGGGCGATGTCTACGAGCAGTACTTC	CASTGGDVYEQYF
TRBV1	TRBJ2-3	NA	NA	TGCGCCAGCAGCCAAATAGCGGGTCCTAGCACAGATACGCAGTATTTT	CASSQIAGPSTDTQYF
TRBV6-8	TRBJ2-4	large	NA	TGTGCCAGCAGCACAGACGGGGGCTTGGCCAAAAACATTCAGTACTTC	CASSTDGGLAKNIQYF
TRBV30	TRBJ1-3	NA	TRBD1	TGTGCCTGGACCCCGGACAGGGCTGGAAACACCATATATTTT	CAWTPDRAGNTIYF
TRBV6-8	TRBJ1-1	few	TRBD1	TGTGCCAGCAGTAGGACAGGGCAAACTGAAGCTTTCTTT	CASSRTGQTEAFF
TRBV19	TRBJ2-2	NA	TRBD2	TGTGCCACTCAGACTAGCGGGGCCGGGGAGCTGTTTTTT	CATQTSGAGELFF
TRBV29-1	TRBJ1-1	large	NA	TGCAGCGTTGAGGGTGGGCAGGCGTTCGAAGCTTTCTTT	CSVEGGQAFEAFF
TRBV6-8	TRBJ2-1	large	TRBD1	TGTGCCAGCAGTTCCCGCAGACAGGGGGCTAACTACAATGAGCAGTTCTTC	CASSSRRQGANYNEQFF
TRBV11-3	TRBJ2-7	few	NA	TGTGCCAGCACCCCCGATGGCGGGGGGACAGACGAGCAGTACTTC	CASTPDGGGTDEQYF
TRBV9	TRBJ2-1	few	NA	TGTGCCAGCAGTGCAGCGGACAATGAGCAGTTCTTC	CASSAADNEQFF
TRBV5-1	TRBJ2-7	once	NA	TGCGCCAGCAGCTTGGAGGGGGACGGCTACGAGCAGTACTTC	CASSLEGDGYEQYF
TRBV7-5	TRBJ2-7	few	NA	TGTGCCAGCAGCTCGACCCACAGGGGGCGCTACGAGCAGTACTTC	CASSSTHRGRYEQYF
TRBV11-3	TRBJ1-6	NA	NA	TGTGCCAGCAGCGCTTACGGGGGGGACAATTCACCCCTCCACTTT	CASSAYGGDNSPLHF
TRBV23-1	TRBJ1-1	NA	TRBD1	TGCGCCAGCAGCCAGCGGACAGGTCTCATGGCTTTCTTT	CASSQRTGLMAFF
TRBV6-8	TRBJ2-3	NA	TRBD2	TGTGCCAGCAGTCAACTGGGGACTAGCAGGGATACGCAGTATTTT	CASSQLGTSRDTQYF
TRBV4-1	TRBJ1-2	few	NA	TGCGCCAGCAGCCAAGGCGATGCCTCGGGGTATGGCTACACCTTC	CASSQGDASGYGYTF
TRBV19	TRBJ2-1	NA	NA	TGTGCCAGTAGTATAGAGAGCTTTAGTGAGCAGTTCTTC	CASSIESFSEQFF
TRBV6-8	TRBJ2-1	few	NA	TGTGCCAGCAGTTACCCCTACAATGAGCAGTTCTTC	CASSYPYNEQFF
TRBV14	TRBJ1-6	NA	NA	TGTGCCACCCAAGCCTCCTATAATTCACCCCTCCACTTT	CATQASYNSPLHF
TRBV11-3	TRBJ1-4	NA	NA	TGTGCCAGCAGCTTCGGGGGAGGCGGGCGTAGGGAAAAACTGTTTTTT	CASSFGGGGRREKLFF
TRBV30	TRBJ2-7	NA	TRBD1	TGTGCCTGGAACGGGGACAGGCCCGAAAAGTACTTC	CAWNGDRPEKYF
TRBV11-3	TRBJ2-1	few	TRBD2	TGTGCCAGCAGCTCGCGTACTAGCGGCAAATACAATGAGCAGTTCTTC	CASSSRTSGKYNEQFF
TRBV19	TRBJ1-1	few	NA	TGTGCCAGTAGTATAGATGGCAGGGGAGCCACTGAAGCTTTCTTT	CASSIDGRGATEAFF
TRBV6-8	TRBJ2-1	large	TRBD2	TGTGCCAGCAGTTACTTAAGCGGGGGCACTGAATACAATGAGCAGTTCTTC	CASSYLSGGTEYNEQFF
TRBV9	TRBJ2-1	few	TRBD1	TGTGCCAGCAGCTCCGGGGACAGCGTCCTTGAGCAGTTCTTC	CASSSGDSVLEQFF
TRBV11-3	TRBJ2-1	few	TRBD1	TGTGCCAGCAGCTCGGGACAGGGGGCCTACAATGAGCAGTTCTTC	CASSSGQGAYNEQFF
TRBV18	TRBJ1-5	NA	NA	TGTGCCAGCTCGCCAGCAGGGGCCCGATATAGCAATCAGCCCCAGCATTTT	CASSPAGARYSNQPQHF
TRBV25-1	TRBJ2-3	NA	TRBD1	TGTGCCAGCAGTGAAGGGACAGGGGAGTCAGATACGCAGTATTTT	CASSEGTGESDTQYF
TRBV30	TRBJ2-1	NA	NA	TGTGCCTGGAGTCACACCCTAGCAACTGAGCAGTTCTTC	CAWSHTLATEQFF
TRBV4-1	TRBJ1-2	NA	NA	TGCGCCAGCAGCCAAGCTATGGCAGCCTATGGCTACACCTTC	CASSQAMAAYGYTF
TRBV11-3	TRBJ2-2	few	NA	TGTGCCAGCAGCTTGGTCTTCGGGGACACCGGGGAGCTGTTTTTT	CASSLVFGDTGELFF
TRBV28	TRBJ2-7	few	NA	TGTGCCAGCAGTTCGAACAAACAGGGTTCTTCCGCCTACGAGCAGTACTTC	CASSSNKQGSSAYEQYF
TRBV6-8	TRBJ2-4	large	TRBD1	TGTGCCAGCAGTTACGCGGGGACAGGGGAAAACATTCAGTACTTC	CASSYAGTGENIQYF
TRBV30	TRBJ2-7	NA	TRBD2	TGTGCCTTTCCCGGACTAGCCTTATCCTACGAGCAGTACTTC	CAFPGLALSYEQYF
TRBV28	TRBJ2-7	few	NA	TGTGCCAGCAGCTCTCCCAGGGGGGGATCGACCCCTTTCATTAGGTTGGGGCAGTACTTC	CASSSPRGGSTPFIRLGQYF
TRBV6-8	TRBJ2-2	few	TRBD2	TGTGCCAGCAGTCGAAACCTAGCGGGAGCGGCCGCCGGGGAGCTGTTTTTT	CASSRNLAGAAAGELFF
TRBV5-1	TRBJ2-1	few	TRBD2	TGCGCCAGCAGCCTCCAGGTGGGCGGGAGGGCGGACAATGAGCAGTTCTTC	CASSLQVGGRADNEQFF
TRBV28	TRBJ1-1	NA	TRBD1	TGTGCCAGCAGTCCGGGACAGGGGGGCTACACTGAAGCTTTCTTT	CASSPGQGGYTEAFF
TRBV6-8	TRBJ1-2	NA	NA	TGTGCCATCAATTCGGACACCTTATATGGCTACACCTTC	CAINSDTLYGYTF
TRBV16	TRBJ2-5	NA	NA	TGTGCCAGCAGCCAGGGACGTGGGATTGACGAGACCCAGTACTTC	CASSQGRGIDETQYF
TRBV19	TRBJ1-2	NA	NA	TGTGCCAGTACCATCGGGGGACAAGGAGGCTACACCTTC	CASTIGGQGGYTF